This T cell receptor (beta chain) was identified during a study of T cells in Graves' hyperthyroidism and ophthalmopathy (dated by TCRdb to between 2019 and 2020). The study in broad terms: Peripheral blood samples were taken at initial diagnosis, before any treatment was given. A discovery cohort of approximately 100 patients, approximately 45 with Graves' ophthalmopathy and approximately 57 with stable Graves' hyperthyroidism, was used to find distinguishing TCR V-J signatures. An independent validation cohort of under 20 hyperthyroidism patients and roughly 16 patients who later progressed to ophthalmopathy tested prospective prediction of ophthalmopathy. The 90 to 100 discovery patients were randomly divided into training and test sets at a 7:3 ratio. In roughly six Graves' hyperthyroidism patients, the study also compared T-cell repertoires from thyroid tissue with T-cell repertoires from blood. Following sampling, methimazole starting at 30 mg daily was given to hyperthyroidism patients, and high-dose intravenous methylprednisolone was given to ophthalmopathy patients. According to the paper, TCR Vbeta CDR3 sequencing was carried out on approximately 140 peripheral blood samples, which came from under 50 ophthalmopathy, 80 or so hyperthyroidism and about 17 progressor patients.

What the study reported, not specific to this receptor: A 13 V-J signature model separated ophthalmopathy from stable hyperthyroidism, with roughly 88% sensitivity and 81.08% specificity in cross-validation and 80%/75% in testing. Sample size was not statistically predetermined, and blinding of investigators to group allocation was not performed. Most expanded thyroid clonotypes (frequency above 0.001) were also detected in blood, a finding suggesting that blood repertoires may reflect thyroid immune responses. In validation, the model predicted progression to ophthalmopathy a median of around six months before onset, with roughly 71% sensitivity and nearly 75% specificity.

Turning to this clonotype: No antigen is known for it. Within one base of it there is no much larger clone, and no base qualities were kept.

Ophthalmopathy patients had moderately to severely active disease, Clinical Activity Score of at least 3, NOSPECS grade of at least 4, and duration under 3 months. Any patient with an uncontrolled infection, another autoimmune disease, pregnancy or lactation was excluded. Clinical symptoms, serum thyroxine and TRAb, thyroid ultrasound, and orbital computed tomography formed the basis for the diagnoses. Ficoll-Paque density gradient centrifugation was used to isolate PBMCs from around 9.1 ml of fresh peripheral blood. Total RNA was extracted with Trizol reagent, and quality was checked on an Agilent 2100 Bioanalyzer. The TCR beta CDR3 regions were amplified from RNA transcripts. For the first round of RT-PCR on the TCR CDR3, the HTBI primer set was used together with the Qiagen OneStep RT-PCR kit. The libraries were constructed in a second round of multiplex PCR and then size-selected and purified. Paired-end sequencing of the libraries was performed with 100 bp reads on an Illumina HiSeq2000. The study's own analysis went as follows. SOAPnuke was used to process the raw data, with reads discarded if the reads contained adapters or uncalled bases, had a mean Phred below 15, or lacked an exact constant-primer or identifier match. High-quality paired reads were merged using COPE v1.2.5, and each unique nucleotide sequence was defined as a clonotype. MiTCR v1.1 was used to align the clonotypes against IMGT TRBV, TRBD and TRBJ reference segments. Only V-J combinations with frequency above 0.0001, covering 99% to 99.2% of repertoires, were analysed. A TCS score was defined as the ratio between F50 (clonal expansion) and ExV (chaos), using BLOSUM62-based TCRdist between CDR3 peptides within each V-J. Welch's t-statistics and random forest reduced 514 V-J features to under 15, which were used in a naive Bayes classifier (R e1071). TCRdb reworked the public reads: Q25 trimming with fastp, MiXCR clone assembly, productive beta chains retained. CDR3 protein duplicates are merged, each entry listing the most common genes and DNA. The authors' filters were not applied to this entry. In all, the sample holds hundreds of thousands of distinct CDR3 sequences, and 22% of those were seen once. The leading ten clones occupy 45% to 50% of the sample.

The germline ends are 23 bases apart after V is trimmed by 6 bases and J by 5 bases. The CDR3 holds 17 amino acids from the cysteine to the phenylalanine. CDR3 DNA only is kept here, 51 bases in frame from base 1. For CDR1 and CDR2, the germline V gene lists MDHEN and SYDVKM. Recombination linked TRBV28 to TRBJ1-5; TRBD1 is possibly the D segment (5 matching bases). The sequence was obtained from a woman between 65 and 79 years old with Graves' ophthalmopathy. The source material was blood. The CDR3 in this case is CASSQWGTRAGDQPQHF. The bases read TGTGCCAGCAGCCAATGGGGGACGAGGGCGGGGGATCAGCCCCAGCATTTT.